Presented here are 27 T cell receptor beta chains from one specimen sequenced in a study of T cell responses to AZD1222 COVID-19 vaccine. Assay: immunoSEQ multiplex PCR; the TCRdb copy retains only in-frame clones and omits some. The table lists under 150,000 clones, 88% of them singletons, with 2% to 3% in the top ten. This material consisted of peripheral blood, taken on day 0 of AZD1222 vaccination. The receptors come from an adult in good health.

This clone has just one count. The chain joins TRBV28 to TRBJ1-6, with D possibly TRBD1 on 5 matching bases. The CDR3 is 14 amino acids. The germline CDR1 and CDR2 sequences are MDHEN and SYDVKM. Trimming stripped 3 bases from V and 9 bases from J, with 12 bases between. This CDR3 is CASSFSGQGSPLHF. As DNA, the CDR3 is TGTGCCAGCAGTTTTAGTGGGCAGGGTTCACCCCTCCACTTT.

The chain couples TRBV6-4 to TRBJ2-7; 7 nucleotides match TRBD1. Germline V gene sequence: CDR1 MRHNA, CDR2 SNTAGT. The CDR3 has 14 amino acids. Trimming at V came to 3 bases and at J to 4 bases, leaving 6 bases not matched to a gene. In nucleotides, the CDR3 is TGTGCCAGCAGTGAGGGACAGATCCGATACGAGCAGTACTTC. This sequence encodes CASSEGQIRYEQYF.

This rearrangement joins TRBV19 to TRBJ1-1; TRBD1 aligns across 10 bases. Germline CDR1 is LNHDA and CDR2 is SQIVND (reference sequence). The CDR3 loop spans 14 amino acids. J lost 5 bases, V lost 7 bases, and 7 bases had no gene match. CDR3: CASTATGGRTEAFF. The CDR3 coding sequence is TGTGCCAGTACCGCGACAGGGGGCCGGACTGAAGCTTTCTTT.

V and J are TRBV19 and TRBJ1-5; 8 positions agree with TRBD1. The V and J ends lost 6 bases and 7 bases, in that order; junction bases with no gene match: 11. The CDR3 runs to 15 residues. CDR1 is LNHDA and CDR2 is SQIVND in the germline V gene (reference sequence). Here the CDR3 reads CASSGQGGYGQPQHF. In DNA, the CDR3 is TGTGCCAGTAGCGGACAGGGAGGATATGGGCAGCCCCAGCATTTT.

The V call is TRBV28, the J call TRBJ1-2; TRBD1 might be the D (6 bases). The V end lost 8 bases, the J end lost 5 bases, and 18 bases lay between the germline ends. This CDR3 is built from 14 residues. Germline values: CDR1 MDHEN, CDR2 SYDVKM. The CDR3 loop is CASGTPGVPYGYTF. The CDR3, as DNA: TGTGCCAGCGGGACCCCAGGGGTCCCTTATGGCTACACCTTC.

CDR3 residues: CASSQEPGGARGNTIYF. CDR3 in DNA: TGTGCCAGCAGCCAAGAACCAGGGGGCGCGAGGGGAAACACCATATATTTT. The V gene is TRBV3-1 (or the pseudogene TRBV3-2), the J gene TRBJ1-3; 8 bases map to TRBD1. The CDR3 length is 17 residues. Germline loops: CDR1 LGHDT, CDR2 YNNKEL (reference sequence). With 0 bases clipped from V and 4 bases from J, the junction kept 8 bases outside the gene matches.

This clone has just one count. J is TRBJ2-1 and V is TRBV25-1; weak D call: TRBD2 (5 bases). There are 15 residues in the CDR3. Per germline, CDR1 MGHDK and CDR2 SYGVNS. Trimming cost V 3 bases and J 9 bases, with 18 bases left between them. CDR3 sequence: CASSDPRSPRGEQFF. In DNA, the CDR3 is TGTGCCAGCAGTGACCCCCGGAGTCCCCGGGGTGAGCAGTTCTTC.

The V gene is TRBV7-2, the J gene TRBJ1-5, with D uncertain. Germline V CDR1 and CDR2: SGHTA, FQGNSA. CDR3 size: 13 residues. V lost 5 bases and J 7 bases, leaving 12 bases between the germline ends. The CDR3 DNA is TGTGCCAGCAGCAAGGCGGTAGGGCAGCCCCAGCATTTT. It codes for CASSKAVGQPQHF.

CDR3 nucleotide sequence: TGTGCCAGCATCCCACGGGGACTAGCAAAGGGCAATGAGCAGTTCTTC. Translating it yields CASIPRGLAKGNEQFF. The chain couples TRBV7-9 to TRBJ2-1, with TRBD2 matching over 9 bases. CDR1 is SEHNR, CDR2 FQNEAQ, per germline (reference sequence). This CDR3 is 16 amino acids long. V dropped 7 bases and J dropped 6; count of bases not matched to a gene: 13.

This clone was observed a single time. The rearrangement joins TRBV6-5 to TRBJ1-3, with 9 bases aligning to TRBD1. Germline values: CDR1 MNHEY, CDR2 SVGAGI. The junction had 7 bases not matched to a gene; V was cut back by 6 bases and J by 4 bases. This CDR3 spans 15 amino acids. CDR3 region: CASSRTGAGGNTIYF. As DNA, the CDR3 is TGTGCCAGCAGCAGGACAGGGGCGGGGGGAAACACCATATATTTT.

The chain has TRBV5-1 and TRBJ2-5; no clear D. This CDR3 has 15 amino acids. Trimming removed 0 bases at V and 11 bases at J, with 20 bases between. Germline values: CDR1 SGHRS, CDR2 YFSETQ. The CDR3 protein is CASSLDGLVGGAQYF. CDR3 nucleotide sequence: TGCGCCAGCAGCTTGGATGGCTTGGTGGGCGGCGCACAGTACTTC. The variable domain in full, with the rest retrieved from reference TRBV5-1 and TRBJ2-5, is KAGVTQTPRYLIKTRGQQVTLSCSPISGHRSVSWYQQTPGQGLQFLFEYFSETQRNKGNFPGRFSGRQFSNSRSEMNVSTLELGDSALYLCASSLDGLVGGAQYFGPGTRLLVL.

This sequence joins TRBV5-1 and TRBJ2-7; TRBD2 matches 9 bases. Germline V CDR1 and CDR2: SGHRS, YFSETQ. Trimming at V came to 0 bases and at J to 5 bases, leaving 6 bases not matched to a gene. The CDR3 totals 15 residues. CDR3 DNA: TGCGCCAGCAGCTTGGATGTAGCGGGAGTCAACGAGCAGTACTTC. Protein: CASSLDVAGVNEQYF.

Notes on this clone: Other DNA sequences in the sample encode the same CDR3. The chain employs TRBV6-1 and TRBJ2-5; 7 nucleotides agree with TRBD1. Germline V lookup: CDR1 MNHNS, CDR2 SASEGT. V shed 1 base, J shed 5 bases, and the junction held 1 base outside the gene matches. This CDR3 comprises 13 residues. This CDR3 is CASSEVRGETQYF. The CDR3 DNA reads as TGTGCCAGCAGTGAAGTCAGGGGGGAGACCCAGTACTTC.

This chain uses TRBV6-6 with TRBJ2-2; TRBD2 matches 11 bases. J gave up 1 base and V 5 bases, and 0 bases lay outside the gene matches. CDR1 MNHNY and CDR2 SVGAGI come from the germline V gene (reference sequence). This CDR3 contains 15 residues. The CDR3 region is CASSTSGRNTGELFF. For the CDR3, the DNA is TGTGCCAGCAGTACTAGCGGGAGGAACACCGGGGAGCTGTTTTTT.

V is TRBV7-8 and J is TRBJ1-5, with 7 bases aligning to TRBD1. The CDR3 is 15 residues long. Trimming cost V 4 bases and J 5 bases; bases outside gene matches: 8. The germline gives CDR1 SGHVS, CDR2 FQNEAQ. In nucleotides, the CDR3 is TGTGCCAGCAGCTCGCGGACAGGAAGGGATCAGCCCCAGCATTTT. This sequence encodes CASSSRTGRDQPQHF. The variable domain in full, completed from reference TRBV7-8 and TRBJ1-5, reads GAGVSQSPRYKVAKRGQDVALRCDPISGHVSLFWYQQALGQGPEFLTYFQNEAQLDKSGLPSDRFFAERPEGSVSTLKIQRTQQEDSAVYLCASSSRTGRDQPQHFGDGTRLSIL.

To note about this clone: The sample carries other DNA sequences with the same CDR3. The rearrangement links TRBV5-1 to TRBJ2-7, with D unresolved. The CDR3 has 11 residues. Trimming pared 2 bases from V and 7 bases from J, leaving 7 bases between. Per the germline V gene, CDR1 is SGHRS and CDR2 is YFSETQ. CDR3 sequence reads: CASSLMEEQYF. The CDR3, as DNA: TGCGCCAGCAGCTTAATGGAGGAGCAGTACTTC.

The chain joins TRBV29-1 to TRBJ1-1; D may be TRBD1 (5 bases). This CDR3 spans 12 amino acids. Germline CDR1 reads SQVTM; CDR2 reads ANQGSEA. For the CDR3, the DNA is TGCAGTGGGACTGACGGGAACACTGAAGCTTTCTTT. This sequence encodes CSGTDGNTEAFF.

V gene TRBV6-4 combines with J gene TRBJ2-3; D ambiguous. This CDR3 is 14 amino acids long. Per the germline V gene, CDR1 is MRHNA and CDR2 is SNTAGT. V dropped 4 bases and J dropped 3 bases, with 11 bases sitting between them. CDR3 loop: CASSAREKTDTQYF. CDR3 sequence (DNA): TGTGCCAGCAGTGCCCGAGAGAAGACAGATACGCAGTATTTT.

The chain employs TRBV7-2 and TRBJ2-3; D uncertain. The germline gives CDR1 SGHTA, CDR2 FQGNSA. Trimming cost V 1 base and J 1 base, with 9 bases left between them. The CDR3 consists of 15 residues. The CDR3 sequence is CASSLDGDRTDTQYF. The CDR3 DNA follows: TGTGCCAGCAGCTTAGATGGCGACCGCACAGATACGCAGTATTTT.

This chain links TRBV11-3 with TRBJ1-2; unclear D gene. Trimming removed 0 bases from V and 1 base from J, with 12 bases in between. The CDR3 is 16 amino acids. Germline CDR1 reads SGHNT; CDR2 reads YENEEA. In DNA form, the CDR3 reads TGTGCCAGCAGCTTAGAAGCCGGAGGGATTAACTATGGCTACACCTTC. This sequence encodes CASSLEAGGINYGYTF.

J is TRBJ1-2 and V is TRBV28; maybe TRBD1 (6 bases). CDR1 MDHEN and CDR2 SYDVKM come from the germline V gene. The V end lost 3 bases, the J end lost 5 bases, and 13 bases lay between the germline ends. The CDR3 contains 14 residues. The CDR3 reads CASSFGYREYGYTF. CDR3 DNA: TGTGCCAGCAGTTTCGGGTACAGGGAATATGGCTACACCTTC.

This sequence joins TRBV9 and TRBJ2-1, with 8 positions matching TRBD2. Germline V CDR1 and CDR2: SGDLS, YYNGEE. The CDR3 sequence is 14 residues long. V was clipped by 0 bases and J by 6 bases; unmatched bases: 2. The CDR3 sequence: CASSVGAGVNEQFF. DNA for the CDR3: TGTGCCAGCAGCGTAGGAGCGGGAGTCAATGAGCAGTTCTTC.

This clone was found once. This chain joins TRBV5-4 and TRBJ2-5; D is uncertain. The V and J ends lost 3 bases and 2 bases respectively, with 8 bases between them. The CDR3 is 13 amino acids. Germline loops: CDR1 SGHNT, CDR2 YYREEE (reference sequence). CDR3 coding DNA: TGTGCCAGCAGCTCTCTAGAGCAAGAGACCCAGTACTTC. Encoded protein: CASSSLEQETQYF.

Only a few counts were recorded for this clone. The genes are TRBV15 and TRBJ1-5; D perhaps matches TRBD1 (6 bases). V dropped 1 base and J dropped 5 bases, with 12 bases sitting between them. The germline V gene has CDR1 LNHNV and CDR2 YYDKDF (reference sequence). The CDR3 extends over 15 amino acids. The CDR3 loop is CATSRAADSDQPQHF. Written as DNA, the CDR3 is TGTGCCACCAGCAGAGCGGCGGACAGCGATCAGCCCCAGCATTTT.

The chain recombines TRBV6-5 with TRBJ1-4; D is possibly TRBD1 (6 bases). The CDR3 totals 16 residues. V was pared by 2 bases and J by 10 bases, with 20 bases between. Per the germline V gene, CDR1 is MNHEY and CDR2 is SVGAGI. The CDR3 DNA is TGTGCCAGCAGTTACGACGCCTCGGGCCCCAGGGGAAAACTGTTTTTT. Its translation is CASSYDASGPRGKLFF.

CDR3 sequence reads: CASSVTGAPTDTQYF. The CDR3 region has the DNA TGTGCCAGCAGCGTGACAGGCGCACCCACAGATACGCAGTATTTT. The chain carries TRBV28 and TRBJ2-3, with a weak D call TRBD1 (6 bases). Germline V lookup: CDR1 MDHEN, CDR2 SYDVKM. The CDR3 has 15 amino acids. V gave up 6 bases and J gave up 2 bases, with 15 bases separating them.

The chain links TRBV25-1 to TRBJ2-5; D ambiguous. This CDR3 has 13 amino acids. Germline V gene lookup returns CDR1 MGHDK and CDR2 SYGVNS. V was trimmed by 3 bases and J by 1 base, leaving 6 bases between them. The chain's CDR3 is CASSDPGQETQYF. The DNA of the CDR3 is TGTGCCAGCAGTGACCCGGGCCAAGAGACCCAGTACTTC.